This T cell receptor (beta chain) stems from a study of blood T cell repertoires in COVID-19. Study details: The analysed material was cDNA or gDNA that came from T cells, B-cell-depleted T cells, or PBMCs.

The CDR3 extends over 17 amino acids. The V gene's germline CDR1 is SNHLY and CDR2 FYNNEI. V lost 7 bases to trimming and J lost 0 bases, with 20 bases between them. Original processing notes: Amplification with reference gene primers provided the estimates of nucleated cell counts. Profiling relied on immunoSEQ multiplex PCR, and the TCRdb table lists in-frame clones only, not all of them. The DNA gave D and trimming, while V, J and clone size come from that table. Altogether some 130,000 clones are present, 80% to 90% being singletons, with the ten largest covering less than 4.5%. The TCR originated in a man aged 55 to 69 with COVID-19, enrolled during active disease. The sequenced sample consisted of peripheral blood. This chain connects TRBV2 to TRBJ2-3; possible D gene TRBD1, 6 bases. The CDR3 coding sequence is TGTGCCAGCATCATCCCGGGACACCGCGCTAGCACAGATACGCAGTATTTT. Translating it yields CASIIPGHRASTDTQYF.